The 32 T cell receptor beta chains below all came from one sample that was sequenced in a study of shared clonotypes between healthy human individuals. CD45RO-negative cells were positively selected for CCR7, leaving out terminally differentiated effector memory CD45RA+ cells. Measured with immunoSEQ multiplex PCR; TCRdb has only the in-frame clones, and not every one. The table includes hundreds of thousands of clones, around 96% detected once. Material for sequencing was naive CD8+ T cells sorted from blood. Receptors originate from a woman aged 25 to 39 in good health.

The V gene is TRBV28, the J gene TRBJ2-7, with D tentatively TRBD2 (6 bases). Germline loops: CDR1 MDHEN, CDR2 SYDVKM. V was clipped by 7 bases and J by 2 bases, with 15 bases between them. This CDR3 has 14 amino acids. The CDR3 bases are TGTGCCAGCAACCCTGGCGGCGGGACCTACGAGCAGTACTTC. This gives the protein CASNPGGGTYEQYF.

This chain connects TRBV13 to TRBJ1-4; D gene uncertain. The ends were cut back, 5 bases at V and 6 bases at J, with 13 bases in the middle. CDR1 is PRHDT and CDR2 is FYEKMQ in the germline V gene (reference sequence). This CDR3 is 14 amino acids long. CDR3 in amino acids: CASSLSGSDEKLFF. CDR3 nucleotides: TGTGCCAGCAGCCTGAGCGGGAGTGATGAAAAACTGTTTTTT.

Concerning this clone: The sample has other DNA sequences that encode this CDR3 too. The CDR3 region is CASSLGQDYEQYF. In DNA form, the CDR3 reads TGTGCCAGCAGTTTAGGGCAGGACTACGAGCAGTACTTC. The V call is TRBV27, the J call TRBJ2-5, with D hard to call. The DNA end is a closer match to TRBJ2-7, so the J assignment may be wrong. Germline V gives CDR1 MNHEY, CDR2 SMNVEV (reference sequence). The CDR3 sequence is 13 residues long.

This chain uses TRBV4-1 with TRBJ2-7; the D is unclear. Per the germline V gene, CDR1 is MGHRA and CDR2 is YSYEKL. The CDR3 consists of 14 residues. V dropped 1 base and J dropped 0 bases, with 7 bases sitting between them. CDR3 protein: CASSQAVTSYEQYF. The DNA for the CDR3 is TGCGCCAGCAGCCAAGCGGTGACCTCCTACGAGCAGTACTTC.

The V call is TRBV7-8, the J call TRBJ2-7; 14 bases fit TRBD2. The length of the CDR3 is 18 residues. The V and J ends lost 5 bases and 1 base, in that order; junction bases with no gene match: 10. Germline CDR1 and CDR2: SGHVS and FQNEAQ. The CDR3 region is CASSLRLAGGEVSYEQYF. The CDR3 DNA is TGTGCCAGCAGCCTTCGACTAGCGGGAGGGGAAGTGTCCTACGAGCAGTACTTC.

CDR3 region: CASSRGGDTEAFF. CDR3 nucleotides: TGTGCCAGCAGCCGAGGTGGGGACACTGAAGCTTTCTTT. The chain is built from TRBV5-6 and TRBJ1-1; D uncertain. The CDR3 consists of 13 residues. Germline assignment: CDR1 SGHDT and CDR2 YYEEEE. Trimming cost V 4 bases and J 3 bases, with 10 bases left between them.

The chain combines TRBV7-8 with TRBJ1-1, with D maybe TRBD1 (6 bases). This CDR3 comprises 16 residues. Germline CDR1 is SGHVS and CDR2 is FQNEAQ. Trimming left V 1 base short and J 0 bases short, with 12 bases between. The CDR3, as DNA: TGTGCCAGCAGCTTAGGCCGGACAGATATGAACACTGAAGCTTTCTTT. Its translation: CASSLGRTDMNTEAFF.

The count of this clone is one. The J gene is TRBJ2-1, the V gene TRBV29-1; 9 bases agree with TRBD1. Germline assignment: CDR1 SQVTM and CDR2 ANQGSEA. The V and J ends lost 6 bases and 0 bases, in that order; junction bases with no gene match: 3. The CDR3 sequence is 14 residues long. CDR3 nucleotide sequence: TGCAGCGTGGGGACAGGGCCCTCCTACAATGAGCAGTTCTTC. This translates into CSVGTGPSYNEQFF.

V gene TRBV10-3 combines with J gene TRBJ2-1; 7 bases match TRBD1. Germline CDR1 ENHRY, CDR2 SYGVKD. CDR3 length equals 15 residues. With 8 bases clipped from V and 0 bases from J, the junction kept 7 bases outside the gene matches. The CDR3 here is CAIDQGELSYNEQFF. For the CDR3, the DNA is TGTGCCATCGACCAGGGGGAACTCTCCTACAATGAGCAGTTCTTC.

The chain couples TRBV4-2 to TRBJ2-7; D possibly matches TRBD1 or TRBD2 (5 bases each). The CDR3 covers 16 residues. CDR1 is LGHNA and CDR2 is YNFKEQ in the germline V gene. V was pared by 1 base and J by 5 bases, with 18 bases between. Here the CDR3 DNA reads TGTGCCAGCAGCCAAGGTTACGGCCTCGAGGGGAACGAGCAGTACTTC. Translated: CASSQGYGLEGNEQYF.

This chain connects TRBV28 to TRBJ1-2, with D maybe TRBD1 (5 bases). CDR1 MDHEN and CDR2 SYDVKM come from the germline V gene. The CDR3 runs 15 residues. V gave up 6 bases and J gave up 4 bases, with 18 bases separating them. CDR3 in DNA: TGTGCCAGCAGACGTGGCGTTGGGGGAATCTATGGCTACACCTTC. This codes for CASRRGVGGIYGYTF.

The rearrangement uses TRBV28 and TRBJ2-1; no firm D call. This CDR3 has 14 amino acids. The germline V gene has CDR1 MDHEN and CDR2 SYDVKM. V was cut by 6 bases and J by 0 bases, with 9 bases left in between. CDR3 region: CASRQGPSYNEQFF. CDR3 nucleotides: TGTGCCAGCAGGCAAGGGCCCTCCTACAATGAGCAGTTCTTC.

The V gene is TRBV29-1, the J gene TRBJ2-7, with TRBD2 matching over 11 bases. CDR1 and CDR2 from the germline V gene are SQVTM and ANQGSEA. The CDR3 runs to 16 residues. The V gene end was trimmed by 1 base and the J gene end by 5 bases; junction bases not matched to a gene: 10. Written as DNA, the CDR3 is TGCAGCGTTGAAGGTGGATTGGGACTAGCGGACCACGAGCAGTACTTC. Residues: CSVEGGLGLADHEQYF.

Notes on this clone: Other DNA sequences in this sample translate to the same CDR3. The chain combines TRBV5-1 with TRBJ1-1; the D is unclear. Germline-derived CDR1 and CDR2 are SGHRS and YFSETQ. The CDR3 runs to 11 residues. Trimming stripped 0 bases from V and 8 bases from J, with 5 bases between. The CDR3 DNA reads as TGCGCCAGCAGCTTGGGAGGGGAAGCTTTCTTT. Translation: CASSLGGEAFF.

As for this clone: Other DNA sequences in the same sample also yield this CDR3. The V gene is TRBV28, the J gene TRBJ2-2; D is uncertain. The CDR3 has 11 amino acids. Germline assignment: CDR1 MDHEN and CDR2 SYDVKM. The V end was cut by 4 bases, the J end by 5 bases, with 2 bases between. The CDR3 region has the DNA TGTGCCAGCAGTTCTACCGGGGAGCTGTTTTTT. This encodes CASSSTGELFF. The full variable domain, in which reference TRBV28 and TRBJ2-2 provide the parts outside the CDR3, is DVKVTQSSRYLVKRTGEKVFLECVQDMDHENMFWYRQDPGLGLRLIYFSYDVKMKEKGDIPEGYSVSREKKERFSLILESASTNQTSMYLCASSSTGELFFGEGSRLTVL.

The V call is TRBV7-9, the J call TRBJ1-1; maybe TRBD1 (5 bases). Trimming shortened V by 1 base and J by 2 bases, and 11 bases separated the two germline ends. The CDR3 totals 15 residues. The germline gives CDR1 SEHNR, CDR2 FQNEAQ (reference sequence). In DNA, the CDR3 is TGTGCCAGCAGCTTAGAATTCGGGGGAAACACTGAAGCTTTCTTT. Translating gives CASSLEFGGNTEAFF.

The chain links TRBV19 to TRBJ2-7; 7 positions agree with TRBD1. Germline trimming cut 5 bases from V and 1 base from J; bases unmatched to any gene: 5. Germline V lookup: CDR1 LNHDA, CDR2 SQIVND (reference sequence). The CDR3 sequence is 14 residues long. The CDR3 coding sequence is TGTGCCAGTAGTGAGGGGACAGTTTCCTACGAGCAGTACTTC. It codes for CASSEGTVSYEQYF.

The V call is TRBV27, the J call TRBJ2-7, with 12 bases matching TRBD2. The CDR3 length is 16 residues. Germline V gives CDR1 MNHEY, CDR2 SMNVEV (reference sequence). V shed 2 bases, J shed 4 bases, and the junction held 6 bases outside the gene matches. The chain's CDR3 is CASSLVLAGGLYEQYF. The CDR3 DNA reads TGTGCCAGCAGTTTAGTACTAGCGGGAGGTCTATACGAGCAGTACTTC.

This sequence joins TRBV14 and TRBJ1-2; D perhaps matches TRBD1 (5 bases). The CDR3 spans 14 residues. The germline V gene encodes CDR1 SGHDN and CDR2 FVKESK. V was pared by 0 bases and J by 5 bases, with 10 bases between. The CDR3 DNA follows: TGTGCCAGCAGCCAAGAATGGGGGGAATATGGCTACACCTTC. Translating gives CASSQEWGEYGYTF.

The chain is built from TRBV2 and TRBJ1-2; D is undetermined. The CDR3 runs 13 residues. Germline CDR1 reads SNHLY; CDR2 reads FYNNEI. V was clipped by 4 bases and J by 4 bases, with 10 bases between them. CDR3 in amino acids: CASSGALGYGYTF. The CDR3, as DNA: TGTGCCAGCAGTGGAGCTCTCGGCTATGGCTACACCTTC.

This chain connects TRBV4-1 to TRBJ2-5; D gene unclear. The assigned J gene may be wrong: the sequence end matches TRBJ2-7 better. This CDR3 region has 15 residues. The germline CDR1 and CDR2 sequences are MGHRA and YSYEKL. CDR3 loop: CASSHTWGSSYEQYF. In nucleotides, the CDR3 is TGCGCCAGCAGCCACACCTGGGGTAGCTCCTACGAGCAGTACTTC.

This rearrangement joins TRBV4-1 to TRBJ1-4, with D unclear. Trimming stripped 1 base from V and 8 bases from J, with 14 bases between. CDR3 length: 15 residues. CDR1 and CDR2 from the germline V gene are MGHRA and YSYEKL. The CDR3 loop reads CASSQVRKGGEKLFF. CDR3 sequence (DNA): TGCGCCAGCAGCCAAGTCAGAAAGGGAGGAGAAAAACTGTTTTTT.

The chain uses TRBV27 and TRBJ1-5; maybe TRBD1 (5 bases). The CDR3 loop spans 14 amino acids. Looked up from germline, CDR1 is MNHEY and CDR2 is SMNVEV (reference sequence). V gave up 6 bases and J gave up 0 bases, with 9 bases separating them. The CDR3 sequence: CASRPGLSNQPQHF. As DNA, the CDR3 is TGTGCCAGCAGACCGGGGCTTAGCAATCAGCCCCAGCATTTT.

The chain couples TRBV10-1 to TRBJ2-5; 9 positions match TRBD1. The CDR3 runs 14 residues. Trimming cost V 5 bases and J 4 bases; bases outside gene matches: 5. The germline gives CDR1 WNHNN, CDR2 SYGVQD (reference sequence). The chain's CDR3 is CASSSGQGRETQYF. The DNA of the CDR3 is TGCGCCAGCAGTTCGGGACAGGGAAGAGAGACCCAGTACTTC.

As DNA, the CDR3 is TGTGCCAGCAGCTTTTCGACAGGGGACACAGATACGCAGTATTTT. Protein sequence: CASSFSTGDTDTQYF. The rearrangement uses TRBV7-9 and TRBJ2-3, with 8 bases lining up with TRBD1. CDR3 length: 15 amino acids. Germline V gene data show CDR1 as SEHNR and CDR2 as FQNEAQ (reference sequence). V trimming: 3 bases; J trimming: 2 bases; junction bases outside the gene matches: 4.

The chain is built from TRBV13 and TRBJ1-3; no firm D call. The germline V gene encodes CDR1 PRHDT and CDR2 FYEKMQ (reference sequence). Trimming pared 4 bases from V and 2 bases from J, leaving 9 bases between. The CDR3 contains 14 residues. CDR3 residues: CASSYARAGNTIYF. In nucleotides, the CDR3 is TGTGCCAGCAGCTACGCTCGAGCTGGAAACACCATATATTTT. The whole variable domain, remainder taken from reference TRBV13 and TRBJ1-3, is AAGVIQSPRHLIKEKRETATLKCYPIPRHDTVYWYQQGPGQDPQFLISFYEKMQSDKGSIPDRFSAQQFSDYHSELNMSSLELGDSALYFCASSYARAGNTIYFGEGSWLTVV.

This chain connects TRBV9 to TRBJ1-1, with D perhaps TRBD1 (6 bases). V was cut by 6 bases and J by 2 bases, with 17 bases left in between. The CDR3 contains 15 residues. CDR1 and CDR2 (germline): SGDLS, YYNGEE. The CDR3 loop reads CASTVGGRLNTEAFF. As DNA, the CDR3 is TGTGCCAGCACTGTAGGGGGGAGACTTAACACTGAAGCTTTCTTT.

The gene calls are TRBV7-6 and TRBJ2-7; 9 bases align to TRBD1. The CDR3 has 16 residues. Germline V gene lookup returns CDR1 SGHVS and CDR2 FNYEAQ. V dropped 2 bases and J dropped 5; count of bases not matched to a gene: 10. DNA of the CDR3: TGTGCCAGCAGCTTAAGTTTAGGGACAGGGCACGACGAGCAGTACTTC. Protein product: CASSLSLGTGHDEQYF.

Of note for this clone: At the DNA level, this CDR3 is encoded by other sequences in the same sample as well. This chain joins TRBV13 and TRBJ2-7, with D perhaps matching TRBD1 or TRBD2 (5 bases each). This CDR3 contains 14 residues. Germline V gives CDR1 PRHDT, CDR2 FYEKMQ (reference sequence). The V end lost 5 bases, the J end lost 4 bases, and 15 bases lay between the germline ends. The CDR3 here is CASSHGALRYEQYF. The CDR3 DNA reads TGTGCCAGCAGCCACGGGGCCTTAAGGTACGAGCAGTACTTC.

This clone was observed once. The CDR3 nucleotides read TGTGCCAGCAGTTCCACTAGCGGGAGCCTATACGAGCAGTACTTC. Translation gives CASSSTSGSLYEQYF. V is TRBV27 and J is TRBJ2-7, with 11 positions matching TRBD2. CDR3 length: 15 amino acids. The trim removed 4 bases at V and 4 bases at J, leaving 6 bases unmatched. Germline CDR1 and CDR2: MNHEY and SMNVEV (reference sequence).

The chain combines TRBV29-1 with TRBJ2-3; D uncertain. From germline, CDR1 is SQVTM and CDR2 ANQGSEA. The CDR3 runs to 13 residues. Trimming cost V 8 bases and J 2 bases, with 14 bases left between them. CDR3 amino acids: CSLLAPYTDTQYF. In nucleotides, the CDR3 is TGCAGCCTTTTAGCCCCCTACACAGATACGCAGTATTTT.

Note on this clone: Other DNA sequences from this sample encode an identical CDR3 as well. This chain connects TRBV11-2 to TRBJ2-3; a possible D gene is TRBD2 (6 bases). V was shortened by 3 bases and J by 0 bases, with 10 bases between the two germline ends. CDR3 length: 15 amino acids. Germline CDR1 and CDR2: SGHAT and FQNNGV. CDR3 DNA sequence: TGTGCCAGCAGCTTCTTCGCGGGAAGCACAGATACGCAGTATTTT. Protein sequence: CASSFFAGSTDTQYF. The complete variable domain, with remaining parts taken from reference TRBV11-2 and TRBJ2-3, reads EAGVAQSPRYKIIEKRQSVAFWCNPISGHATLYWYQQILGQGPKLLIQFQNNGVVDDSQLPKDRFSAERLKGVDSTLKIQPAKLEDSAVYLCASSFFAGSTDTQYFGPGTRLTVL.